The source of this T cell receptor (beta chain) is a study of post-analysis software for immune sequencing data. The overall study: Some patients lacked subtype; others had relapsing-remitting, secondary progressive or progressive-relapsing disease. Overall study findings and caveats: Controls showed lower frequencies than patients for a few TRBV segments, and TRBV5-6, TRBV5-1 and TRBV20-1 were among these. Controls had significantly higher normalized Chao1 diversity than multiple sclerosis patients.

This CDR3 contains 16 residues. CDR1 is KGHSH and CDR2 is LQKENI in the germline V gene. V lost 3 bases, J lost 4 bases, and 18 bases lay in between. Tagging with unique molecular identifiers was a feature of the TCR beta cDNA libraries. In TCRdb, the PCR reads were re-called with MiXCR into one record per CDR3 protein. The sample lists 430,000 or so distinct CDR3 sequences; 30% to 45% were seen once. A word on this clonotype: Its antigen remains unknown.

The sequencing input was blood. This TCR derives from a girl aged 2 to 10 with multiple sclerosis. The V and J genes are TRBV18 and TRBJ2-5; D remains unclear. The CDR3 loop is CASSPGLGTLGETQYF. CDR3 DNA: TGTGCCAGCTCACCCGGATTGGGAACGCTCGGAGAGACCCAGTACTTC. Drawing the rest from reference TRBV18 and TRBJ2-5, the complete variable domain is NAGVMQNPRHLVRRRGQEARLRCSPMKGHSHVYWYRQLPEEGLKFMVYLQKENIIDESGMPKERFSAEFPKEGPSILRIQQVVRGDSAAYFCASSPGLGTLGETQYFGPGTRLLVL.